The source of this TCR beta chain is a study of beta chain features in type 1 diabetes. CD4+ cells of the naive, central memory, regulatory and stem cell-like memory types were sorted via CD45RO/CCR7/CD25/CD127/CD95/CD27. Study-level points and caveats: Shorter templates may be favored by PCR, equally so in patients and controls. More deletions and fewer insertions at VDJ junctions were seen in type 1 diabetes patients.

Trimming took 0 bases from V and 2 from J, leaving 9 bases between them. In germline, CDR1 is SGHNT, CDR2 YYREEE (reference sequence). There are 15 residues in the CDR3. TCRB transcripts that were expressed got sequenced, as all of the isolated RNA had been reverse transcribed. Data came from immunoSEQ multiplex PCR; TCRdb stores just in-frame clones and leaves some out. The sample has tens of thousands of clones, roughly a third seen once. Of note for this clone: Its specificity is not known.

The material sequenced was stem cell memory CD4+ T cells from blood. V usage is TRBV5-4 and J usage is TRBJ1-3; weak D call: TRBD1 (5 bases). The receptor was derived from a woman aged 18-30 years in good health. This CDR3 reads CASSLGQLPGNTIYF. Here the CDR3 DNA reads TGTGCCAGCAGCTTGGGACAGCTCCCTGGAAACACCATATATTTT.